A selection of T cell receptor beta chains follows, all from one sample in a study of blood T cells in healthy people across ages. TCRdb recomputed calls from the 5' RACE reads with MiXCR, one row per CDR3 protein. Found here are about 1 million distinct CDR3 sequences, around 45% of them singletons; the top ten hold 15% to 20%. Sequencing used blood. The receptors shown here come from a woman aged 55 to 70 in good health. CDR3s include the opening cysteine and the closing phenylalanine or tryptophan. A D gene is named only where the DNA matches it firmly. Clone size, where shown, is once, few, many, or a class for clones that have expanded.

v_gene	d_gene	j_gene	abundance	CDR3aa	CDR3nt
TRBV10-3	TRBD1	TRBJ2-1	NA	CAIRGTGYYNEQFF	TGTGCCATCAGGGGGACAGGTTACTACAATGAGCAGTTCTTC
TRBV20-1	TRBD2	TRBJ2-3	NA	CSARDPAGADTQYF	TGCAGTGCTAGAGATCCAGCGGGAGCAGATACGCAGTATTTT
TRBV28	NA	TRBJ2-1	NA	CASSLVGQAGEQFF	TGTGCCAGCAGTTTAGTCGGGCAGGCAGGTGAGCAGTTCTTC
TRBV20-1	NA	TRBJ1-4	many	CSALGRGSEKLFF	TGCAGTGCTCTTGGCAGGGGTAGTGAAAAACTGTTTTTT
TRBV20-1	TRBD2	TRBJ2-3	NA	CSARAWGLAGGPDTQYF	TGCAGTGCTAGGGCTTGGGGACTAGCGGGAGGACCAGATACGCAGTATTTT
TRBV5-1	TRBD1	TRBJ1-2	NA	CASSPNRQGRNGYTF	TGCGCCAGCAGCCCCAACCGACAGGGGCGGAATGGCTACACCTTC
TRBV11-1	NA	TRBJ2-1	NA	CASSLNKGYGPYNEQFF	TGTGCCAGCAGCTTAAATAAGGGTTACGGACCCTACAATGAGCAGTTCTTC
TRBV5-1	NA	TRBJ2-7	NA	CASSPTLNPGNEQYF	TGCGCCAGCAGCCCCACTCTAAATCCGGGCAACGAGCAGTACTTC
TRBV29-1	NA	TRBJ1-2	NA	CSVALIGADYGYTF	TGCAGCGTAGCTTTGATCGGGGCAGACTATGGCTACACCTTC
TRBV6-2/TRBV6-3	NA	TRBJ1-1	NA	CASSYRRGGARGTEAFF	TGTGCCAGCAGTTACCGAAGAGGCGGGGCCCGAGGCACTGAAGCTTTCTTT
TRBV20-1	NA	TRBJ1-1	NA	CSAREGLGSGTEAFF	TGCAGTGCCCGGGAGGGACTTGGGAGTGGCACTGAAGCTTTCTTT
TRBV7-6	NA	TRBJ2-3	once	CASSLTTEPTDTQYF	TGTGCCAGCAGCCTTACTACCGAACCCACAGATACGCAGTATTTT
TRBV5-1	TRBD2	TRBJ2-7	NA	CASSRGSGSYEQYF	TGCGCCAGCAGCCGTGGTAGCGGGTCCTACGAGCAGTACTTC
TRBV27	NA	TRBJ1-2	NA	CASSGGSGAYGYTF	TGTGCCAGCAGTGGGGGATCAGGGGCATATGGCTACACCTTC
TRBV6-2/TRBV6-3	NA	TRBJ1-2	NA	CASSAGWGDGYTF	TGTGCCAGCAGTGCAGGGTGGGGTGATGGCTACACCTTC
TRBV28	NA	TRBJ2-4	NA	CASRYSTGLREQYF	TGTGCCAGCAGATACTCTACAGGGTTGAGGGAGCAGTACTTC
TRBV27	NA	TRBJ2-4	NA	CASSLSPNLAKNIQYF	TGTGCCAGCAGTTTATCGCCGAATCTAGCCAAAAACATTCAGTACTTC
TRBV12-3/TRBV12-4	TRBD1	TRBJ2-7	NA	CASSPGTGSSSYEQYF	TGTGCCAGCAGTCCCGGGACAGGCTCTAGCTCCTACGAGCAGTACTTC
TRBV10-3	TRBD2	TRBJ2-1	NA	CAISGLAGSGVEQFF	TGTGCCATCAGTGGACTAGCGGGGTCCGGTGTGGAGCAGTTCTTC
TRBV4-1	NA	TRBJ2-7	NA	CASRPDYEQYF	TGCGCCAGCAGGCCAGACTACGAGCAGTACTTC
TRBV4-1	TRBD1	TRBJ2-6	NA	CASSLNPGTGYSGANVLNF	TGCGCCAGCAGCCTGAATCCCGGGACAGGTTACTCTGGGGCCAACGTCCTGAATTTC
TRBV20-1	TRBD1	TRBJ2-3	few	CSAGNLKGADSPDTQYF	TGCAGTGCAGGGAACCTTAAGGGGGCCGATTCGCCAGATACGCAGTATTTT
TRBV7-9	NA	TRBJ2-3	once	CASSSRLEGGDTQYF	TGTGCCAGCAGCTCGCGACTAGAGGGGGGTGATACGCAGTATTTT
TRBV12-5	NA	TRBJ2-2	NA	CASGLVGGPNTGELFF	TGTGCTAGTGGTTTGGTAGGGGGACCTAACACCGGGGAGCTGTTTTTT
TRBV5-1	TRBD1	TRBJ2-4	NA	CASSEQGDKNIQYF	TGCGCCAGCAGCGAACAGGGGGACAAAAACATTCAGTACTTC
TRBV25-1	TRBD2	TRBJ2-5	many	CASSAPPPSGATQYF	TGTGCCAGCAGTGCCCCCCCTCCTAGCGGAGCAACCCAGTACTTC
TRBV20-1	TRBD2	TRBJ2-3	NA	CSAPTTSGRADTQYF	TGCAGTGCTCCAACAACTAGCGGGAGGGCGGATACGCAGTATTTT
TRBV2	NA	TRBJ2-5	NA	CASSDTGNQETQYF	TGTGCCAGCAGTGATACCGGTAACCAAGAGACCCAGTACTTC
TRBV20-1	NA	TRBJ2-1	NA	CSARDGLRDNEQFF	TGCAGTGCACGCGACGGGCTCCGCGACAATGAGCAGTTCTTC
TRBV10-3	NA	TRBJ2-2	NA	CAISTGPNVDTGELFF	TGTGCCATCAGTACGGGCCCGAACGTTGACACCGGGGAGCTGTTTTTT
TRBV27	TRBD1	TRBJ1-6	NA	CASSPHDRVGSPLHF	TGTGCCAGCAGTCCACACGACAGGGTGGGTTCACCCCTCCACTTT
TRBV28	NA	TRBJ1-2	many	CASSRDGTNYGYTF	TGTGCCAGCAGTCGGGACGGAACTAACTATGGCTACACCTTC
TRBV5-1	NA	TRBJ2-7	few	CASSLDSFAYEQYF	TGCGCCAGCAGCCTCGACTCATTCGCCTACGAGCAGTACTTC
TRBV4-1	TRBD2	TRBJ2-3	once	CASSQDGTSSSTDTQYF	TGCGCCAGCAGCCAAGATGGGACTAGCAGCAGCACAGATACGCAGTATTTT
TRBV2	NA	TRBJ2-5	NA	CASSEFAGMEETRYF	TGTGCCAGCAGTGAATTCGCAGGGATGGAAGAGACCCGGTACTTC
TRBV7-2	TRBD2	TRBJ2-7	few	CASSLDPSGSEYF	TGTGCCAGCAGCTTAGACCCTAGCGGGAGTGAGTACTTC
TRBV28	NA	TRBJ2-1	NA	CASNQPGLGYSEQFF	TGTGCCAGCAACCAACCGGGACTTGGATACAGTGAGCAGTTCTTC
TRBV6-5	NA	TRBJ2-1	NA	CASSYSGNNNEQFF	TGTGCCAGCAGTTACAGCGGCAATAACAATGAGCAGTTCTTC
TRBV13	TRBD1	TRBJ1-1	NA	CASSPRQGTAEAFF	TGTGCCAGCAGCCCAAGACAGGGGACTGCTGAAGCTTTCTTT
TRBV5-6	NA	TRBJ2-2	NA	CASSLEYSNTGELFF	TGTGCCAGCAGCTTGGAATACAGTAACACCGGGGAGCTGTTTTTT
TRBV28	NA	TRBJ2-3	many	CASSSQLDTQYF	TGTGCCAGCAGTTCTCAGTTGGATACGCAGTATTTT
TRBV30	NA	TRBJ2-4	few	CAWSVGANDRQLNPLAKNIQYF	TGTGCCTGGAGTGTCGGGGCAAATGATCGACAGCTCAACCCCTTAGCCAAAAACATTCAGTACTTC
TRBV12-3/TRBV12-4	TRBD1	TRBJ2-7	NA	CASSLIGGPYEQYF	TGTGCCAGCAGTTTAATAGGGGGCCCCTACGAGCAGTACTTC
TRBV27	TRBD1	TRBJ1-6	NA	CASSTRTGSRNSPLHF	TGTGCCAGCAGTACCCGGACAGGGTCCCGTAATTCACCCCTCCACTTT
TRBV12-3/TRBV12-4	TRBD1	TRBJ2-1	NA	CASSSRDRGVSEQFF	TGTGCCAGCAGTTCCAGGGACAGGGGCGTGAGTGAGCAGTTCTTC
TRBV28	NA	TRBJ1-2	NA	CASSLRVTGEGYTF	TGTGCCAGCAGTTTACGGGTAACAGGCGAGGGCTACACCTTC
TRBV12-3/TRBV12-4	NA	TRBJ2-7	NA	CASATRAYLYEQYF	TGTGCCAGCGCAACCAGGGCCTACCTATACGAGCAGTACTTC
TRBV7-6	TRBD2	TRBJ2-5	few	CASSPGLAMNSEETQYF	TGTGCCAGCAGCCCGGGACTAGCGATGAATTCGGAAGAGACCCAGTACTTC
TRBV29-1	NA	TRBJ2-7	few	CSVGGDISYEQYF	TGCAGCGTTGGAGGGGACATAAGCTACGAGCAGTACTTC
TRBV7-6	TRBD1	TRBJ2-1	few	CASSFGQGRPNEQFF	TGTGCCAGCAGCTTTGGACAGGGGAGACCTAATGAGCAGTTCTTC
TRBV7-9	NA	TRBJ2-7	few	CASSLGPGVHEQYF	TGTGCCAGCAGCTTAGGGCCAGGGGTCCACGAGCAGTACTTC
TRBV12-3/TRBV12-4	NA	TRBJ2-5	NA	CASSQRQYQETQYF	TGTGCCAGCAGCCAAAGGCAGTACCAAGAGACCCAGTACTTC
TRBV6-2/TRBV6-3	NA	TRBJ2-5	once	CASSYFGTLQETQYF	TGTGCCAGCAGTTACTTTGGGACACTACAAGAGACCCAGTACTTC
TRBV5-1	TRBD1	TRBJ1-4	NA	CASRPTGGNEKLFF	TGCGCCAGCAGACCCACAGGGGGAAATGAAAAACTGTTTTTT
TRBV6-1	NA	TRBJ2-7	NA	CAIPVADVSYEQYF	TGTGCCATTCCCGTAGCGGACGTATCCTACGAGCAGTACTTC
TRBV20-1	NA	TRBJ2-7	NA	CSATRPTGYEQYF	TGCAGTGCTACAAGACCCACCGGCTATGAGCAGTACTTC
TRBV6-5	NA	TRBJ2-1	NA	CASSYFSGGEQFF	TGTGCCAGCAGTTACTTCTCGGGGGGCGAGCAGTTCTTC
TRBV24-1	TRBD1	TRBJ2-1	NA	CATSDPDRFCEQFF	TGTGCCACCAGTGATCCGGACAGGTTCTGTGAGCAGTTCTTC
TRBV20-1	NA	TRBJ2-1	many	CSAGSARGLQYNEQFF	TGCAGTGCCGGCAGTGCTAGGGGACTTCAGTACAATGAGCAGTTCTTC